Shown below are 14 T cell receptor beta chains from a single sample sequenced in a study of T cell responses to AZD1222 COVID-19 vaccine. Repertoires were generated with immunoSEQ multiplex PCR, while TCRdb's copy carries only in-frame clones and drops some. This sample has about 140,000 clones, with 80% to 95% found just once. The sequencing used peripheral blood, collected 28 days after the second AZD1222 dose. All receptors derive from an adult who received the AZD1222 COVID-19 vaccine.

Ten or more counts support this clone. The V and J genes are TRBV6-1 and TRBJ1-5, with no clear D. V was clipped by 1 base and J by 3 bases, with 10 bases between them. The germline V gene encodes CDR1 MNHNS and CDR2 SASEGT. This CDR3 comprises 15 residues. The CDR3 bases are TGTGCCAGCAGTGAAGTAGGAGCGATCAATCAGCCCCAGCATTTT. This gives the protein CASSEVGAINQPQHF.

The chain employs TRBV19 and TRBJ2-2, with TRBD2 matching 10 bases. The CDR3 contains 21 residues. Germline-derived CDR1 and CDR2 are LNHDA and SQIVND (reference sequence). Germline trimming cut 3 bases from V and 0 bases from J; bases unmatched to any gene: 16. The CDR3: CASSILTWTSGNNANTGELFF. DNA of the CDR3: TGTGCCAGTAGTATTCTGACTTGGACTAGCGGAAACAACGCGAACACCGGGGAGCTGTTTTTT.

This clone was detected a few times. The rearrangement links TRBV25-1 to TRBJ1-4, with TRBD1 as a possible D gene (5 bases). Germline CDR1 and CDR2: MGHDK and SYGVNS. The CDR3 sequence is 14 residues long. Trimming removed 3 bases from V and 8 bases from J, with 13 bases in between. CDR3 amino acids: CASSDGGMGEKLFF. The CDR3 DNA reads as TGTGCCAGCAGTGATGGGGGTATGGGCGAAAAACTGTTTTTT.

The chain employs TRBV6-5 and TRBJ2-1; maybe TRBD1 (5 bases). The CDR3 runs 12 residues. The germline CDR1 and CDR2 sequences are MNHEY and SVGAGI. V was shortened by 7 bases and J by 13 bases, with 17 bases between the two germline ends. The CDR3 DNA reads TGTGCCAGCAAGACGCAGGGCCGAGATCAGTTCTTC. Its protein product is CASKTQGRDQFF.

The chain combines TRBV11-2 with TRBJ2-1, with TRBD2 identical over 8 bases. The CDR3 length is 18 residues. Per the germline V gene, CDR1 is SGHAT and CDR2 is FQNNGV. Trimming took 2 bases from V and 0 from J; bases not matched to a gene: 9. The CDR3: CASSLLAGGRSSYNEQFF. In DNA form, the CDR3 reads TGTGCCAGCAGCTTATTGGCGGGAGGCAGGAGCTCCTACAATGAGCAGTTCTTC.

V gene TRBV6-2 or TRBV6-3 combines with J gene TRBJ1-1; D unclear. Trimming left V 3 bases short and J 10 bases short, with 15 bases between. The CDR3 sequence is 13 residues long. Germline V gives CDR1 MNHEY, CDR2 SVGEGT. The CDR3 loop is CASSYLSPLGAFF. The CDR3 DNA follows: TGTGCCAGCAGTTATTTAAGTCCCCTAGGAGCTTTCTTT.

This clone was seen only once. The chain combines TRBV18 with TRBJ1-1, with D unresolved. V lost 3 bases and J lost 5, with 16 bases in between. The germline gives CDR1 KGHSH, CDR2 LQKENI. The CDR3 has 15 amino acids. The CDR3 region has the DNA TGTGCCAGCTCACCCGCCGGAGGGTCGACGACTGAAGCTTTCTTT. Protein product: CASSPAGGSTTEAFF. The full variable domain, completed using reference TRBV18 and TRBJ1-1, is NAGVMQNPRHLVRRRGQEARLRCSPMKGHSHVYWYRQLPEEGLKFMVYLQKENIIDESGMPKERFSAEFPKEGPSILRIQQVVRGDSAAYFCASSPAGGSTTEAFFGQGTRLTVV.

This rearrangement joins TRBV5-1 to TRBJ2-7; 9 bases line up with TRBD1. V shed 2 bases, J shed 2 bases, and the junction held 2 bases outside the gene matches. This CDR3 is built from 14 residues. The V gene's germline CDR1 is SGHRS and CDR2 YFSETQ. CDR3 nucleotides: TGCGCCAGCAGCTTCGGGACAGGGACCTACGAGCAGTACTTC. It codes for CASSFGTGTYEQYF.

The chain couples TRBV7-8 to TRBJ2-7, with D possibly matching TRBD2 (6 bases). Germline CDR1 reads SGHVS; CDR2 reads FQNEAQ. The CDR3 extends over 15 amino acids. Trimming stripped 1 base from V and 0 bases from J, with 10 bases between. The CDR3 is CASSLVAGSSYEQYF. The CDR3 region has the DNA TGTGCCAGCAGCTTAGTGGCGGGAAGCTCCTACGAGCAGTACTTC.

In DNA form, the CDR3 reads TGCGCCAGCAGCGCCCAGGGGGATCTAAACGAGCAGTACTTC. Translating it yields CASSAQGDLNEQYF. J is TRBJ2-7 and V is TRBV5-1, with TRBD1 matching over 7 bases. This CDR3 has 14 residues. The V segment lost 4 bases and the J segment 5 bases; nucleotides outside the gene matches: 9. The germline gives CDR1 SGHRS, CDR2 YFSETQ.

This clone counts as medium-sized. The chain has TRBV4-2 and TRBJ2-1; tentatively, D is TRBD1 or TRBD2 (5 bases each). Germline CDR1 reads LGHNA; CDR2 reads YNFKEQ. The CDR3 is made up of 16 amino acids. With 0 bases removed from V and 0 bases from J, the gap between germline ends came to 9 bases. CDR3 protein: CASSQEGTSSYNEQFF. The CDR3 nucleotides are TGTGCCAGCAGCCAAGAAGGGACCAGCTCCTACAATGAGCAGTTCTTC.

This clone has just one count. This rearrangement joins TRBV18 to TRBJ1-2; 8 bases line up with TRBD1. After removal of 3 bases from V and 3 bases from J, the junction contained 12 bases not matched to a gene. CDR3 length equals 17 residues. Germline CDR1 reads KGHSH; CDR2 reads LQKENI. The CDR3 loop reads CASSPTTGVRRDYGYTF. In DNA form, the CDR3 reads TGTGCCAGCTCACCTACGACAGGGGTAAGGAGGGACTATGGCTACACCTTC.

This chain connects TRBV2 to TRBJ2-5; 14 bases line up with TRBD2. The V gene end was trimmed by 7 bases and the J gene end by 0 bases; junction bases not matched to a gene: 4. CDR3 size: 16 residues. The germline V gene has CDR1 SNHLY and CDR2 FYNNEI. CDR3 in amino acids: CASTGLAGGDQETQYF. CDR3 coding DNA: TGTGCCAGCACCGGACTAGCGGGAGGAGACCAAGAGACCCAGTACTTC.

The V and J genes are TRBV5-1 and TRBJ2-7; unclear D gene. Looked up from germline, CDR1 is SGHRS and CDR2 is YFSETQ. Trimming removed 0 bases from V and 2 bases from J, with 6 bases in between. The CDR3 sequence is 13 residues long. The CDR3, as DNA: TGCGCCAGCAGCTTGGCAGCTACCTACGAGCAGTACTTC. Translated: CASSLAATYEQYF.